Shown below are 10 T cell receptor beta chains from a single sample sequenced in a study of blood T cell repertoires in COVID-19. This table comes from immunoSEQ multiplex PCR, and its TCRdb copy is limited to in-frame clones, with some not included. The table shows about 250,000 clones, with about 79% occurring only once. Input material: peripheral blood. All receptors derive from a man older than 75 with acute or convalescent COVID-19.

The V and J genes are TRBV5-1 and TRBJ2-7; 9 nucleotides line up with TRBD1. Unmatched junction bases numbered 10, after V lost 0 bases and J lost 3 bases. The CDR3 has 17 residues. Germline V gene lookup returns CDR1 SGHRS and CDR2 YFSETQ. CDR3 in amino acids: CASSLATARTGVYEQYF. CDR3 nucleotides: TGCGCCAGCAGCTTGGCCACAGCAAGGACAGGGGTCTACGAGCAGTACTTC.

The chain employs TRBV6-6 and TRBJ1-4; 10 bases are shared with TRBD1. The J segment lost 2 bases and the V segment lost 4 bases, leaving 1 base of the junction unmatched. CDR1 MNHNY and CDR2 SVGAGI come from the germline V gene (reference sequence). The CDR3 is made up of 15 amino acids. This CDR3 is CASSLTGGTNEKLFF. In DNA, the CDR3 is TGTGCCAGCAGTTTGACAGGGGGCACTAATGAAAAACTGTTTTTT.

This CDR3 reads CASSRGQGARDTEAFF. The CDR3 DNA sequence: TGTGCCAGCAGCCGGGGACAGGGGGCTAGGGACACTGAAGCTTTCTTT. V and J are TRBV7-9 and TRBJ1-1; 12 bases are shared with TRBD1. The CDR3 runs 16 residues. J gave up 3 bases and V 5 bases, and 7 bases lay outside the gene matches. The germline V gene has CDR1 SEHNR and CDR2 FQNEAQ (reference sequence).

This chain connects TRBV7-8 to TRBJ2-2, with D unclear. CDR3 length: 17 residues. Germline V gene lookup returns CDR1 SGHVS and CDR2 FQNEAQ. V was clipped by 5 bases and J by 0 bases, with 16 bases between them. The CDR3 DNA follows: TGTGCCAGCAGCCGTTTGTCGCAAGCTGCGAACACCGGGGAGCTGTTTTTT. It yields the protein CASSRLSQAANTGELFF.

The CDR3 loop is CASSPFTGSEQYF. CDR3 in DNA: TGTGCCAGCTCACCATTTACAGGGAGCGAGCAGTACTTC. The chain links TRBV18 to TRBJ2-7, with a possible D match to TRBD1 (6 bases). In germline, CDR1 is KGHSH, CDR2 LQKENI. V dropped 2 bases and J dropped 6 bases, with 11 bases sitting between them. The CDR3 covers 13 residues.

The DNA for the CDR3 is TGTGCCAGCAGTTACCGACTAGCGGGGGGGTGGGAGCAGTACTTC. This codes for CASSYRLAGGWEQYF. The chain uses TRBV6-5 and TRBJ2-7, with TRBD2 matching 14 bases. Germline CDR1 and CDR2: MNHEY and SVGAGI. The CDR3 has 15 amino acids. V lost 2 bases to trimming and J lost 7 bases; unmatched junction nucleotides: 4.

The rearrangement links TRBV24-1 to TRBJ2-7; 9 bases match TRBD1. Germline V lookup: CDR1 KGHDR, CDR2 SFDVKD. V shed 6 bases, J shed 3 bases, and the junction held 5 bases outside the gene matches. The CDR3 contains 14 residues. In DNA form, the CDR3 reads TGTGCCACCAGTATTGGACAGGGGTTCTACGAGCAGTACTTC. It translates to CATSIGQGFYEQYF.

This rearrangement joins TRBV6-5 to TRBJ1-5, with D perhaps TRBD1 (6 bases). CDR1 MNHEY and CDR2 SVGAGI come from the germline V gene. This CDR3 comprises 14 residues. The V gene lost 4 bases and the J gene lost 3 bases, with 10 bases spanning the gap. CDR3 in DNA: TGTGCCAGCAGTTTCAGGGGAGACAATCAGCCCCAGCATTTT. It encodes CASSFRGDNQPQHF.

This clone was seen once. The V and J genes are TRBV28 and TRBJ1-5; D is uncertain. Germline CDR1 and CDR2: MDHEN and SYDVKM. The ends were cut back, 8 bases at V and 6 bases at J, with 23 bases in the middle. The CDR3 length is 16 residues. The CDR3 nucleotides are TGTGCCAGCTTAGGACTCCGGGCCTTATCCAGTCAGCCCCAGCATTTT. This gives the protein CASLGLRALSSQPQHF.

This clone showed up just a few times. The V and J genes are TRBV6-5 and TRBJ2-7; TRBD1 aligns across 8 bases. Germline CDR1 is MNHEY and CDR2 is SVGAGI. V lost 1 base, J lost 6 bases, and 11 bases stayed unmatched. The CDR3 covers 16 residues. In nucleotides, the CDR3 is TGTGCCAGCAGTTACTTACCCAGGACAGGGATAAGCGAGCAGTACTTC. Protein product: CASSYLPRTGISEQYF.